These 32 T cell receptor beta chains were sequenced from one sample in a study of CD8 T cells in Susac syndrome. RNA in amounts of roughly 0.5 to 1 ug was reverse transcribed with random hexamers. One entry per CDR3 protein results from TCRdb running MiXCR on the immunoSEQ multiplex PCR reads. Found here are 150,000 to 180,000 distinct CDR3 sequences, around 95% of them singletons; the top ten hold 0.15%. Sequencing was carried out using CD8+ T cells from PBMCs. The origin of the receptors is a human donor with multiple sclerosis.

The chain employs TRBV7-9 and TRBJ2-7; D possibly corresponds to TRBD1 (6 bases). Germline V lookup: CDR1 SEHNR, CDR2 FQNEAQ (reference sequence). V lost 2 bases, J lost 4 bases, and 9 bases lay in between. This CDR3 comprises 13 residues. The CDR3 loop is CASSLRTEYEQYF. CDR3 nucleotides: TGTGCCAGCAGCTTACGGACAGAATACGAGCAGTACTTC. The full variable domain, in which reference TRBV7-9 and TRBJ2-7 provide the parts outside the CDR3, is DTGVSQNPRHKITKRGQNVTFRCDPISEHNRLYWYRQTLGQGPEFLTYFQNEAQLEKSRLLSDRFSAERPKGSFSTLEIQRTEQGDSAMYLCASSLRTEYEQYFGPGTRLTVT.

J is TRBJ1-2 and V is TRBV29-1; no clear D. CDR1 SQVTM and CDR2 ANQGSEA come from the germline V gene. The CDR3 extends over 12 amino acids. Between the trimmed V and J ends, which lost 3 bases and 4 bases, there was a span of 9 bases. The CDR3 DNA follows: TGCAGCGTTGATCGGGGAGCCTATGGCTACACCTTC. It specifies CSVDRGAYGYTF.

The V and J genes are TRBV4-2 and TRBJ2-7; tentatively, D is TRBD2 (5 bases). Trimming removed 2 bases at V and 3 bases at J, with 11 bases between. The germline V gene has CDR1 LGHNA and CDR2 YNFKEQ. The CDR3 is 14 residues long. CDR3 DNA sequence: TGTGCCAGCAGCCAACTGCCTAGCAACTACGAGCAGTACTTC. This codes for CASSQLPSNYEQYF.

The table lists this clonotype with a few counts. V and J are TRBV30 and TRBJ2-7, with TRBD1 matching over 8 bases. Looked up from germline, CDR1 is GTSNPN and CDR2 is SVGIG (reference sequence). V was pared by 4 bases and J by 6 bases, with 8 bases of the junction left unmatched. The CDR3 is 13 amino acids. The CDR3 DNA follows: TGTGCCTGGATCCTGGGACAGGTCGGCGAGCAGTACGTC. Protein product: CAWILGQVGEQYV.

This chain connects TRBV12-3 or TRBV12-4 to TRBJ2-5; the D gene is possibly TRBD1 (6 bases). This CDR3 contains 14 residues. With 4 bases removed from V and 5 bases from J, the gap between germline ends came to 14 bases. CDR3: CASSSHRARETQYF. In nucleotides, the CDR3 is TGTGCCAGCAGTTCTCACAGGGCCCGGGAGACCCAGTACTTC.

The chain combines TRBV29-1 with TRBJ2-2; D may match TRBD1 or TRBD2 (6 bases each). V was clipped by 1 base and J by 5 bases, with 11 bases between them. Looked up from germline, CDR1 is SQVTM and CDR2 is ANQGSEA. CDR3 length: 14 residues. The CDR3 reads CSVEGGGRTGELFF. DNA for the CDR3: TGCAGCGTTGAAGGTGGGGGGCGGACCGGGGAGCTGTTTTTT.

CDR3 residues: CASSQRRDTANYGYTF. CDR3 in DNA: TGTGCCAGCAGCCAACGCCGGGACACCGCTAACTATGGCTACACCTTC. The rearrangement uses TRBV3-1 and TRBJ1-2; TRBD1 might be the D (6 bases). The CDR3 spans 16 residues. Germline values: CDR1 LGHDT, CDR2 YNNKEL (reference sequence). V was shortened by 2 bases and J by 0 bases, with 13 bases between the two germline ends.

Details on this clonotype: The junction shows a germline mismatch at one end, possibly a read error. V is TRBV7-7 and J is TRBJ2-2; D gene ambiguous. The length of the CDR3 is 13 residues. Germline values: CDR1 SSHAT, CDR2 FNYEAQ (reference sequence). CDR3 protein: CASSLPGTGELFF. The CDR3 nucleotides are TGTGCTAGCAGCTTACCCGGAACCGGGGAGCTGTTTTTT.

V gene TRBV29-1 combines with J gene TRBJ2-2; 12 bases align to TRBD1. The CDR3 runs to 14 residues. CDR1 and CDR2 from the germline V gene are SQVTM and ANQGSEA. The V gene end was trimmed by 7 bases and the J gene end by 5 bases; junction bases not matched to a gene: 5. The CDR3 DNA reads TGCAGCGCATGGGGACAGGGGGCGACCGGGGAGCTGTTTTTT. It specifies CSAWGQGATGELFF.

The chain joins TRBV27 to TRBJ1-5; D gene uncertain. Germline V gene lookup returns CDR1 MNHEY and CDR2 SMNVEV (reference sequence). The CDR3 is 13 residues long. V was cut by 5 bases and J by 3 bases, with 8 bases left in between. The CDR3 DNA reads TGTGCCAGCAGTGCAAATTCCAATCAGCCCCAGCATTTT. Encoded protein: CASSANSNQPQHF.

The chain is built from TRBV6-5 and TRBJ2-3; TRBD1 aligns across 7 bases. This CDR3 contains 15 residues. The ends lost 6 bases at V and 6 bases at J; junction bases unmatched: 12. Germline CDR1 is MNHEY and CDR2 is SVGAGI. The CDR3 reads CASRDRPFIWDTQYF. The CDR3 DNA is TGTGCCAGCAGGGACAGGCCATTCATTTGGGATACGCAGTATTTT.

This chain uses TRBV14 with TRBJ2-1; no reliable D call. In germline, CDR1 is SGHDN, CDR2 FVKESK. The V end lost 6 bases, the J end lost 7 bases, and 19 bases lay between the germline ends. CDR3 length equals 15 residues. In nucleotides, the CDR3 is TGTGCCAGCAGTAACAGCCGAATCGTTGGAAATGAGCAGTTCTTC. Its protein is CASSNSRIVGNEQFF.

The J gene is TRBJ1-5, the V gene TRBV30, with D unresolved. This CDR3 spans 14 amino acids. The V gene lost 3 bases and the J gene lost 0 bases, with 9 bases spanning the gap. Germline assignment: CDR1 GTSNPN and CDR2 SVGIG (reference sequence). The chain's CDR3 is CAWSTGHSNQPQHF. Here the CDR3 DNA reads TGTGCCTGGAGCACGGGTCATAGCAATCAGCCCCAGCATTTT.

The CDR3 DNA follows: TGTGCCAGCAGCCATCCGTCGGACGTGAATTCACCCCTCCACTTT. Translating gives CASSHPSDVNSPLHF. V and J are TRBV7-9 and TRBJ1-6; D call uncertain. CDR1 is SEHNR and CDR2 is FQNEAQ in the germline V gene (reference sequence). V gave up 5 bases and J gave up 7 bases, with 15 bases separating them. This CDR3 has 15 residues.

This clonotype came up once. This rearrangement joins TRBV30 to TRBJ2-6; D is ambiguous. CDR3 length: 14 amino acids. The germline CDR1 and CDR2 sequences are GTSNPN and SVGIG (reference sequence). V lost 5 bases and J lost 0, with 8 bases in between. The CDR3 nucleotides read TGTGCCTGGTCATCGTACTCTGGGGCCAACGTCCTGACTTTC. Encoded protein: CAWSSYSGANVLTF.

The chain combines TRBV3-1 with TRBJ2-1, with 8 nucleotides matching TRBD2. The CDR3 sequence is 15 residues long. Germline loops: CDR1 LGHDT, CDR2 YNNKEL (reference sequence). V shed 1 base and J 4 bases; nucleotides not matched to a gene: 3. CDR3 amino acids: CASSQVRGGYNEQFF. The CDR3 DNA follows: TGTGCCAGCAGCCAAGTTCGGGGGGGGTACAATGAGCAGTTCTTC.

The rearrangement links TRBV20-1 to TRBJ1-5; perhaps TRBD1 as D (6 bases). The germline V and J ends were trimmed by 1 base and 4 bases, with 14 bases remaining between them. The length of the CDR3 is 15 residues. CDR1 and CDR2 from the germline V gene are DFQATT and SNEGSKA (reference sequence). CDR3 DNA: TGCAGTGCTAGAGCGTGGACAGAGAATAATCAGCCCCAGCATTTT. This codes for CSARAWTENNQPQHF.

This clonotype occurred once. V gene TRBV5-1 combines with J gene TRBJ2-5; TRBD2 agrees at 11 bases. Per the germline V gene, CDR1 is SGHRS and CDR2 is YFSETQ. The CDR3 consists of 17 residues. Trimming took 0 bases from V and 5 from J; bases not matched to a gene: 9. This CDR3 reads CASSLVGSGGASETQYF. CDR3 in DNA: TGCGCCAGCAGCTTGGTTGGTAGCGGGGGGGCAAGTGAGACCCAGTACTTC.

The DNA for the CDR3 is TGCAGTGCTAGAGAGGAAGGTTTAGATACGCAGTATTTT. Its protein product is CSAREEGLDTQYF. The chain couples TRBV20-1 to TRBJ2-3; D is unclear. V shed 0 bases and J shed 5 bases, with 9 bases lying between them. This CDR3 is 13 amino acids long. Germline loops: CDR1 DFQATT, CDR2 SNEGSKA (reference sequence).

V and J are TRBV5-1 and TRBJ2-3, with unresolved D. Germline CDR1 reads SGHRS; CDR2 reads YFSETQ. CDR3 length: 17 residues. Trimming removed 4 bases from V and 1 base from J, with 19 bases in between. Written as DNA, the CDR3 is TGCGCCAGCAGCCCGGATGTATGGGGTAGGGGCACAGATACGCAGTATTTT. Protein: CASSPDVWGRGTDTQYF.

This sequence joins TRBV21-1 and TRBJ2-1; TRBD1 reflects the table's D call only, with no check against the DNA. TRBV21-1 is given as a pseudogene. CDR3 length: 16 residues. The CDR3: CASSKERFRTAHEQFF. The CDR3 region has the DNA TGTGCCAGCAGCAAAGAAAGGTTTAGGACAGCCCATGAGCAGTTCTTC.

The chain has TRBV20-1 and TRBJ2-7, with D perhaps matching TRBD1 (6 bases). The CDR3 contains 14 residues. Trimming removed 6 bases at V and 1 base at J, with 16 bases between. Germline CDR1 is DFQATT and CDR2 is SNEGSKA (reference sequence). CDR3 DNA: TGCAGTGCCCTCGGGCAGGGGATTTCCTACGAGCAGTACGTC. Amino acid sequence: CSALGQGISYEQYV.

V and J are TRBV7-9 and TRBJ1-2, with TRBD1 as a possible D gene (6 bases). There are 15 residues in the CDR3. Germline V CDR1 and CDR2: SEHNR, FQNEAQ (reference sequence). V lost 5 bases and J 7 bases, leaving 20 bases between the germline ends. This chain's CDR3 is CASSLSNPGEGGYTF. Here the CDR3 DNA reads TGTGCCAGCAGCCTCTCCAATCCAGGGGAAGGTGGCTACACCTTC.

The chain is built from TRBV13 and TRBJ1-5; perhaps TRBD1 as D (5 bases). Germline CDR1 and CDR2: PRHDT and FYEKMQ (reference sequence). The ends were cut back, 0 bases at V and 2 bases at J, with 11 bases in the middle. The CDR3 totals 16 residues. CDR3 DNA: TGTGCCAGCAGCTTAGGCCAAGGGGACGGCAATCAGCCCCAGCATTTT. Protein sequence: CASSLGQGDGNQPQHF.

Here the CDR3 reads CASSFGGESYEQYF. In DNA, the CDR3 is TGTGCCAGCAGCTTCGGGGGGGAATCCTACGAGCAGTACTTC. The chain combines TRBV7-9 with TRBJ2-7, with 8 bases lining up with TRBD2. This CDR3 is built from 14 residues. Germline CDR1 reads SEHNR; CDR2 reads FQNEAQ (reference sequence). V shed 3 bases and J 1 base; nucleotides not matched to a gene: 2.

The chain links TRBV30 to TRBJ1-1, with a possible D match to TRBD1 (5 bases). Germline CDR1 reads GTSNPN; CDR2 reads SVGIG (reference sequence). Between the trimmed V and J ends, which lost 3 bases and 7 bases, there was a span of 12 bases. The CDR3 covers 12 residues. In DNA, the CDR3 is TGTGCCTGGAGGGGACTGACTGGTGAAGCTTTCTTT. Its protein is CAWRGLTGEAFF.

The DNA for the CDR3 is TGTGCCAGTAGTGCCGGGAAATGGAGTAATGAGCAGTTCTTC. Its protein is CASSAGKWSNEQFF. The chain carries TRBV19 and TRBJ2-1, with D perhaps TRBD2 (5 bases). The V gene lost 5 bases and the J gene lost 7 bases, with 15 bases spanning the gap. The CDR3 length is 14 residues. CDR1 is LNHDA, CDR2 SQIVND, per germline (reference sequence).

This chain links TRBV2 with TRBJ1-1; the D gene is possibly TRBD1 (6 bases). The CDR3 totals 14 residues. V was trimmed by 3 bases and J by 2 bases, leaving 10 bases between them. CDR1 and CDR2 from the germline V gene are SNHLY and FYNNEI. CDR3 sequence: CASSEGAINTEAFF. DNA for the CDR3: TGTGCCAGCAGTGAGGGGGCCATTAACACTGAAGCTTTCTTT.

The V gene is TRBV2, the J gene TRBJ2-5, with D possibly matching TRBD1 (6 bases). The CDR3 runs to 15 residues. Trimming cost V 5 bases and J 5 bases, with 18 bases left between them. CDR1 is SNHLY, CDR2 FYNNEI, per germline. As DNA, the CDR3 is TGTGCCAGCAGTAATCTACAGGGTTTCGGCGAGACCCAGTACTTC. The encoded protein is CASSNLQGFGETQYF.

This chain links TRBV5-6 with TRBJ2-1, with no clear D. Trimming stripped 0 bases from V and 0 bases from J, with 10 bases between. CDR3 length equals 16 residues. The germline V gene has CDR1 SGHDT and CDR2 YYEEEE. The CDR3 DNA reads as TGTGCCAGCAGCTTGGGGCAGCGAAGCTCCTACAATGAGCAGTTCTTC. The encoded protein is CASSLGQRSSYNEQFF.

This clonotype was observed a single time. This sequence joins TRBV12-5 and TRBJ2-2; D gene ambiguous. The CDR3 runs to 13 residues. Germline V gives CDR1 LGHNT, CDR2 FRNRAP. V gave up 4 bases and J gave up 1 base, with 4 bases separating them. CDR3 protein: CASGWGNTGELFF. CDR3 nucleotides: TGTGCTAGTGGTTGGGGGAACACCGGGGAGCTGTTTTTT.

The V call is TRBV3-1, the J call TRBJ2-2; no definite D call. The germline V and J ends were trimmed by 2 bases and 5 bases, with 6 bases remaining between them. This CDR3 comprises 13 residues. Germline V lookup: CDR1 LGHDT, CDR2 YNNKEL (reference sequence). The CDR3, as DNA: TGTGCCAGCAGCCAACCTGGTACCGGGGAGCTGTTTTTT. Amino acids: CASSQPGTGELFF.